This is a list of T cell receptor beta chains from one sample in a study of shared clonotypes between healthy human individuals. The table came from immunoSEQ multiplex PCR; TCRdb's copy has only in-frame clones and leaves some out. Of almost 750,000 clones detected, approximately 77% appear once; the ten largest clones hold approximately 1.7%. Source material: memory CD4+ T cells sorted from blood. The receptors come from a woman younger than 45 in good health. Each CDR3 is given without its conserved first and last residue.

V gene | CDR3 protein
TRBV7-9 | ASSLRGTGELF
TRBV28 | ASSFRNEQY
TRBV4-1 | ASSQPSAGKAKNIQY
TRBV5-1 | ASSFRSSGSSDTQY
TRBV5-1 | ASSLASTSKVYTEAF
TRBV5-1 | ASSLGGGSSYEQY
TRBV19 | ASSLLSGANVLT
TRBV11-3 | ASSPRPRESTGELF
TRBV27 | ATCGQGQPQH
TRBV23-1 | ASSQSVREEAYNEQF
TRBV6-5 | ASSPPGGETEAF
TRBV29-1 | SVVPGNIQY
TRBV6-6 | ASRPTKRGGGEQY
TRBV11-2 | ASSLDPASETQY
TRBV28 | ASSSTGTGINEQY
TRBV6-1 | ASRPGTGRNEQY
TRBV5-1 | ASSMGTDGNTIY
TRBV4-2 | ASSLDAAGSYNEQF
TRBV5-4 | ASSLYSWYQETQY
TRBV29-1 | SVGTDYNEQF
TRBV10-3 | AIGKDSYEQY
TRBV6-5 | ASNPGGTGELF
TRBV7-8 | ASSKRESVQETQY
TRBV19 | ASSITGSSYEQY
TRBV2 | ASREQGASPLH
TRBV5-4 | ASSPGGRAHQETQY
TRBV5-1 | ASSLAGGPQGLLQETQY